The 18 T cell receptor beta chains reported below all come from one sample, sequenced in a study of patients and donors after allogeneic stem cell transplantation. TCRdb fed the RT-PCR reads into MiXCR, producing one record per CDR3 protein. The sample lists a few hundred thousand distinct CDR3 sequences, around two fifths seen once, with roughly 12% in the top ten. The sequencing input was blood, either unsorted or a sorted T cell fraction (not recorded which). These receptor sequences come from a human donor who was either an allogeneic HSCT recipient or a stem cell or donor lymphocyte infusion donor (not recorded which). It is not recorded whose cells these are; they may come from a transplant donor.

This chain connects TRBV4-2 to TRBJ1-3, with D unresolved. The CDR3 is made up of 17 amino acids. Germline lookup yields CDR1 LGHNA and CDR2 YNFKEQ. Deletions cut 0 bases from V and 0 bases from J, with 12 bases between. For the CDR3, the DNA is TGTGCCAGCAGCCAAGAACATCAGGCAAGCTCTGGAAACACCATATATTTT. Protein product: CASSQEHQASSGNTIYF.

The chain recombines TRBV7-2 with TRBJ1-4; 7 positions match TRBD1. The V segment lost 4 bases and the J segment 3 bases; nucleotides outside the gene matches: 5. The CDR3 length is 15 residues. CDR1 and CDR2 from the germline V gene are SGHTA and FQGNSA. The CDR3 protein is CASSSAGGPNEKLFF. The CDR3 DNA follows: TGTGCCAGCAGCTCGGCAGGGGGACCTAATGAAAAACTGTTTTTT. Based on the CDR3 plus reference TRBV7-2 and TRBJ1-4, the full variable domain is GAGVSQSPSNKVTEKGKDVELRCDPISGHTALYWYRQSLGQGLEFLIYFQGNSAPDKSGLPSDRFSAERTGGSVSTLTIQRTQQEDSAVYLCASSSAGGPNEKLFFGSGTQLSVL.

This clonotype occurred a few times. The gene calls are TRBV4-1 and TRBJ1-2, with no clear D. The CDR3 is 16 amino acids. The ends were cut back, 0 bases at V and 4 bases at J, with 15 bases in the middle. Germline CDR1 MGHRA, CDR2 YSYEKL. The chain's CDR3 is CASSQDRSSTSYGYTF. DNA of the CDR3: TGCGCCAGCAGCCAAGATCGCAGCTCCACATCCTATGGCTACACCTTC.

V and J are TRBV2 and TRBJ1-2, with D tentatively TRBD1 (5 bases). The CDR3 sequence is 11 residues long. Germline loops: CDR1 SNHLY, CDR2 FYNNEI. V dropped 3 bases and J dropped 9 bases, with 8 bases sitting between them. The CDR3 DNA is TGTGCCAGCAGTGACGGGGCTCGCTACACCTTC. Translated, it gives CASSDGARYTF. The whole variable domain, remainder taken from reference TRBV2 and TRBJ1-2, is EPEVTQTPSHQVTQMGQEVILRCVPISNHLYFYWYRQILGQKVEFLVSFYNNEISEKSEIFDDQFSVERPDGSNFTLKIRSTKLEDSAMYFCASSDGARYTFGSGTRLTVV.

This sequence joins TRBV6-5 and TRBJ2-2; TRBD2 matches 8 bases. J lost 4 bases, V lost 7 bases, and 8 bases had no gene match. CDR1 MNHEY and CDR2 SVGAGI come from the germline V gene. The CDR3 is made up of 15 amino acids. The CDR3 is CASTNREGGTGELFF. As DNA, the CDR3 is TGTGCCAGCACCAACCGGGAGGGAGGCACCGGGGAGCTGTTTTTT.

The CDR3 loop reads CASSLAVRSTDTQYF. The CDR3 DNA reads as TGTGCCAGCAGTTTAGCGGTGCGGAGCACAGATACGCAGTATTTT. The chain couples TRBV12-3 or TRBV12-4 to TRBJ2-3; D unclear. V lost 0 bases and J 0 bases, leaving 7 bases between the germline ends. CDR3 length: 15 amino acids.

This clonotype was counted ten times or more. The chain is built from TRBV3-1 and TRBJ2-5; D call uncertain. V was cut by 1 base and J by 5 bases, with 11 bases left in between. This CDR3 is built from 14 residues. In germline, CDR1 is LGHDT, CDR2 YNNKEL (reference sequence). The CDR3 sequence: CASSQGWWSETQYF. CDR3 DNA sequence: TGTGCCAGCAGCCAAGGTTGGTGGTCGGAGACCCAGTACTTC.

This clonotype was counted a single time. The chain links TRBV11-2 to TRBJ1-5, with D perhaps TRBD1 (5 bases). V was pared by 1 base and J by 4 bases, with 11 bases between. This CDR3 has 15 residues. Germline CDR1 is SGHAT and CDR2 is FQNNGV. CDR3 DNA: TGTGCCAGCAGCTTAGGGAACAGGCAAAATCAGCCCCAGCATTTT. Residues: CASSLGNRQNQPQHF.

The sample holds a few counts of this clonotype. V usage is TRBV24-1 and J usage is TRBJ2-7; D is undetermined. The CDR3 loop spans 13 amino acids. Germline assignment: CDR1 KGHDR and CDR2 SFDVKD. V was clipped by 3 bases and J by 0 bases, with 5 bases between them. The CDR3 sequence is CATSDGVSYEQYF. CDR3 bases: TGTGCCACCAGTGATGGAGTCTCCTACGAGCAGTACTTC.

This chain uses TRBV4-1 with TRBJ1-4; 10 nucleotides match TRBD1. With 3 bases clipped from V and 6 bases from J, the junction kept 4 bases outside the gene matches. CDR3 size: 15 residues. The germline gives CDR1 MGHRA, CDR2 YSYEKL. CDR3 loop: CASSHSTGGYEKLFF. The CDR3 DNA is TGCGCCAGCAGCCACTCGACAGGGGGCTATGAAAAACTGTTTTTT.

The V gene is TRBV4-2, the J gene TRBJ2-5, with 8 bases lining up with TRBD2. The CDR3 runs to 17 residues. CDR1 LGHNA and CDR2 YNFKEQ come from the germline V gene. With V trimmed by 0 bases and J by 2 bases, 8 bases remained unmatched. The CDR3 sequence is CASSQDGGAGVQETQYF. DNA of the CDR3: TGTGCCAGCAGCCAAGATGGTGGAGCGGGGGTGCAAGAGACCCAGTACTTC.

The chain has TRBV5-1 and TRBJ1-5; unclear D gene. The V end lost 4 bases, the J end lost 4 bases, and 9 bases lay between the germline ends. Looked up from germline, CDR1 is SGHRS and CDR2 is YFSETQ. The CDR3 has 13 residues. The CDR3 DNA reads TGCGCCAGCAGCCAAGAACCTAATCAGCCCCAGCATTTT. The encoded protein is CASSQEPNQPQHF. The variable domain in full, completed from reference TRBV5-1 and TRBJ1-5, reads KAGVTQTPRYLIKTRGQQVTLSCSPISGHRSVSWYQQTPGQGLQFLFEYFSETQRNKGNFPGRFSGRQFSNSRSEMNVSTLELGDSALYLCASSQEPNQPQHFGDGTRLSIL.

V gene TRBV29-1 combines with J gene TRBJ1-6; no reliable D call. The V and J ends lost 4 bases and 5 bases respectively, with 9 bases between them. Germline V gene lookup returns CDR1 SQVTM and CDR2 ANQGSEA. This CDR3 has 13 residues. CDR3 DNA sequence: TGCAGCGTTGGGGAACGGAATAATTCACCCCTCCACTTT. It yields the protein CSVGERNNSPLHF.

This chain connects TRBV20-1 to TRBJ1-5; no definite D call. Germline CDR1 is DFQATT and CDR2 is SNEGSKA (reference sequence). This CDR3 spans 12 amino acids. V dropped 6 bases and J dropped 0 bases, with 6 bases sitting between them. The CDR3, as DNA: TGCAGTGCCGAAAATAGCAATCAGCCCCAGCATTTT. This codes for CSAENSNQPQHF.

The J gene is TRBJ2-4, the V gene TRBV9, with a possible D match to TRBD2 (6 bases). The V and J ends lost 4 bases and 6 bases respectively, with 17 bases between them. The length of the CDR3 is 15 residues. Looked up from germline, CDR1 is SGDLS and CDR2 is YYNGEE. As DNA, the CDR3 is TGTGCCAGCAGCCCACTGGGGGGATCCGGAAACATTCAGTACTTC. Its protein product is CASSPLGGSGNIQYF.

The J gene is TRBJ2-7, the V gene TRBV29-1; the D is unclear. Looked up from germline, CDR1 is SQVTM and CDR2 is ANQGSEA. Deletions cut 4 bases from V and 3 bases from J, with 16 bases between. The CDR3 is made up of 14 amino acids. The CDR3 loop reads CSVAFSLAVYEQYF. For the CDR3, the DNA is TGCAGCGTTGCCTTCTCTTTAGCAGTCTACGAGCAGTACTTC.

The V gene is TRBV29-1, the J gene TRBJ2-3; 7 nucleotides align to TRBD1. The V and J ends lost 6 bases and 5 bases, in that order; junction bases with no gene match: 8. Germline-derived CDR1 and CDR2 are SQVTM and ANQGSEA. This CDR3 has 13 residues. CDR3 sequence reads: CSVDPHRGDTQYF. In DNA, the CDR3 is TGCAGCGTCGACCCCCACAGGGGAGATACGCAGTATTTT.

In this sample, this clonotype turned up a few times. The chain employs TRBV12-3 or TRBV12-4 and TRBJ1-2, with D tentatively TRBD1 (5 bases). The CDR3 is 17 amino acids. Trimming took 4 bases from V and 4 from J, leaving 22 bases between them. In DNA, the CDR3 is TGTGCCAGCAGTTCCGCCTACCTAGAAACAGGTCGCTATGGCTACACCTTC. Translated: CASSSAYLETGRYGYTF.